Shown below are 4 T cell receptor beta chains from a single sample sequenced in a study of response to subunit inactivated influenza vaccine. TCRdb re-analysed the RT-PCR reads in MiXCR, keeping a single row per CDR3 protein. Counted here are about 310,000 distinct CDR3 sequences, 20% to 25% occurring once; the ten biggest clones make up 10% to 13%. The input for sequencing was PBMCs from blood, taken less than 22 months after vaccination. The receptors come from a man between 45 and 75 years old who received an inactivated influenza vaccine.

As to this clonotype: This may come from a read error, since a much larger clone is one base off. This CDR3 reads CASSDAGPGTGAFF. DNA for the CDR3: TGCGCCAGCAGCGATGCTGGGCCTGGCACTGGAGCTTTCTTT. The chain recombines TRBV5-1 with TRBJ1-1; no reliable D call. CDR1 and CDR2 (germline): SGHRS, YFSETQ. The CDR3 extends over 14 amino acids.

The rearrangement uses TRBV11-2 and TRBJ1-4; TRBD1 is a possible D gene (5 bases). Germline V gives CDR1 SGHAT, CDR2 FQNNGV. There are 15 residues in the CDR3. V was cut by 1 base and J by 7 bases, with 13 bases left in between. This CDR3 reads CASSLVGEPGEKLFF. The CDR3 nucleotides are TGTGCCAGCAGCTTAGTAGGGGAACCGGGTGAAAAACTGTTTTTT.

This clonotype was observed a handful of times. The chain couples TRBV6-2 or TRBV6-3 to TRBJ2-1; tentatively, D is TRBD1 (6 bases). Germline CDR1 MNHEY, CDR2 SVGEGT. The CDR3 runs 13 residues. Trimming took off 8 bases at V and 6 bases at J, with 14 bases between the two ends. This chain's CDR3 is CASWTVPGNEQFF. Written as DNA, the CDR3 is TGTGCCAGCTGGACAGTGCCAGGCAATGAGCAGTTCTTC.

The chain joins TRBV12-3 or TRBV12-4 to TRBJ2-7; D unclear. CDR3 length: 12 residues. Between the trimmed V and J ends, which lost 6 bases and 6 bases, there was a span of 12 bases. CDR3 amino acids: CASRSSSGEQYF. DNA of the CDR3: TGTGCCAGCAGATCCTCCTCGGGCGAGCAGTACTTC.